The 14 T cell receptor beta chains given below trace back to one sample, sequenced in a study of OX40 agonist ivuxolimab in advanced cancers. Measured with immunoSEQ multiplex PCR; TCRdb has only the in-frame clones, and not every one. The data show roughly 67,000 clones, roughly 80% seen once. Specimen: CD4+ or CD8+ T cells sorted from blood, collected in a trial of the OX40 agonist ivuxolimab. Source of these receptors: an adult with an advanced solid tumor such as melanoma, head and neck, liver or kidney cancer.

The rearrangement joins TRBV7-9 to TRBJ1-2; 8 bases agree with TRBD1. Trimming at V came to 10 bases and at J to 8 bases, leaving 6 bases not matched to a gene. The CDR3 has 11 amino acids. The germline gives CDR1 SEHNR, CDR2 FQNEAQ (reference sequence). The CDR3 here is CAIGTGIGYTF. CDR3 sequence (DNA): TGTGCCATCGGGACAGGCATCGGCTACACCTTC.

For the CDR3, the DNA is TGTGCCAGCAGTCCCGACAGGGCTAACACAGATACGCAGTATTTT. Encoded protein: CASSPDRANTDTQYF. This chain links TRBV28 with TRBJ2-3, with 7 bases identical to TRBD1. Germline V gives CDR1 MDHEN, CDR2 SYDVKM. The CDR3 length is 15 residues. V shed 5 bases and J 2 bases; nucleotides not matched to a gene: 7.

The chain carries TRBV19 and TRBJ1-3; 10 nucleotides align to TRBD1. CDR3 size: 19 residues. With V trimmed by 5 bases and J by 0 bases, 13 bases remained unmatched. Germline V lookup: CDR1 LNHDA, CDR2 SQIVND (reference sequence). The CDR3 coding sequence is TGTGCCAGTAGTTCAAGGAGGCAGACAGGGGGCCTCTCTGGAAACACCATATATTTT. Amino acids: CASSSRRQTGGLSGNTIYF.

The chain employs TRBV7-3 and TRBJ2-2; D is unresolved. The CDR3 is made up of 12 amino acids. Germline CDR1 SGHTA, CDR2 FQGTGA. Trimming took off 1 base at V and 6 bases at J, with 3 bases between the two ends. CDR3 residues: CASSLIPGELFF. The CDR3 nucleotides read TGTGCCAGCAGCTTAATCCCCGGGGAGCTGTTTTTT.

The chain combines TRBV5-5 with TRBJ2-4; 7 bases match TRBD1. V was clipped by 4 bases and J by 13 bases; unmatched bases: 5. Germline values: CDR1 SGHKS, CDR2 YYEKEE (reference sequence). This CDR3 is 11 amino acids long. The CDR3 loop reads CASSPGTDQYF. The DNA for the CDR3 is TGTGCCAGCAGCCCGGGGACAGACCAGTACTTC. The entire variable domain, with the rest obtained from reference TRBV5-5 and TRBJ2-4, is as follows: DAGVTQSPTHLIKTRGQQVTLRCSPISGHKSVSWYQQVLGQGPQFIFQYYEKEERGRGNFPDRFSARQFPNYSSELNVNALLLGDSALYLCASSPGTDQYFGAGTRLSVL.

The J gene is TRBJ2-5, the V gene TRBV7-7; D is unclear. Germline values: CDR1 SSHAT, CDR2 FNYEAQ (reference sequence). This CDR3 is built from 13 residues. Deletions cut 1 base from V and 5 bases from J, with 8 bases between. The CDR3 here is CASSLGWTETQYF. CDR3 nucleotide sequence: TGTGCCAGCAGCTTAGGTTGGACGGAGACCCAGTACTTC.

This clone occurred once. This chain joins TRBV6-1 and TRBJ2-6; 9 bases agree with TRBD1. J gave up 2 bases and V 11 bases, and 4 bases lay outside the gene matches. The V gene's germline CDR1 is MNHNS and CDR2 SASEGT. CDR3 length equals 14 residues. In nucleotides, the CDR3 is TGTGCCGCCCGGACAGGGGCTGGGGCCAACGTCCTGACTTTC. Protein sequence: CAARTGAGANVLTF.

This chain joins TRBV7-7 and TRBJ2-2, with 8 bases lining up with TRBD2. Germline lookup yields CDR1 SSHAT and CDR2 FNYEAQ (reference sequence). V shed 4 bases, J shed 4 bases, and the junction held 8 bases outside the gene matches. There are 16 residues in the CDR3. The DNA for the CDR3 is TGTGCCAGCAGCTCGACCCTACTAGCGGTCACCGGGGAGCTGTTTTTT. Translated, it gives CASSSTLLAVTGELFF.

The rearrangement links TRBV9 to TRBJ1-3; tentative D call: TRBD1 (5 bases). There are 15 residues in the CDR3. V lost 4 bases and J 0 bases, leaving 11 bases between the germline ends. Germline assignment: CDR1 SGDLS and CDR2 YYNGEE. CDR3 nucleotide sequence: TGTGCCAGCAGCCCCGGGGGGGGCTCTGGAAACACCATATATTTT. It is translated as CASSPGGGSGNTIYF.

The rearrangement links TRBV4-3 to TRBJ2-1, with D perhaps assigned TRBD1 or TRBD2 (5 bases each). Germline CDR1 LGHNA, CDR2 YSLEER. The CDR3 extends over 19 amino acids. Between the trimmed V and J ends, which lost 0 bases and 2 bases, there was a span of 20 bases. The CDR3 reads CASSQDSGTTERAYNEQFF. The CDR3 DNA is TGCGCCAGCAGCCAAGATTCGGGGACGACGGAGAGGGCCTACAATGAGCAGTTCTTC.

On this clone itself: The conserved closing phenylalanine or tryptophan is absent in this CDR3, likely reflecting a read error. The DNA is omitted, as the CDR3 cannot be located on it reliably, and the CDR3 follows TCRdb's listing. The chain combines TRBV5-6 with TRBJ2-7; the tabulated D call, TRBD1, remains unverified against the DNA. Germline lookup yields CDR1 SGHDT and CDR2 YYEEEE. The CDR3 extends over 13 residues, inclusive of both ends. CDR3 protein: CASSRAGQGAGIP.

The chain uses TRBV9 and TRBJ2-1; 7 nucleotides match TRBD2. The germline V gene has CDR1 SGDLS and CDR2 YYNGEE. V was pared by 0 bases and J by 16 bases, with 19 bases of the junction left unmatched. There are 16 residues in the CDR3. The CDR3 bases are TGTGCCAGCAGCGTAGGACTAGCAAACGCCCCCCCAGTGCGTTTCTTC. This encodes CASSVGLANAPPVRFF.

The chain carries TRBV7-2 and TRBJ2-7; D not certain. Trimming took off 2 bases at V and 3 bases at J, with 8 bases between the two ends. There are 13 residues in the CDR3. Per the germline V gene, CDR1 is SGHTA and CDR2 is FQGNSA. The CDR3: CASSLPQDYEQYF. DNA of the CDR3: TGTGCCAGCAGCTTACCTCAGGACTACGAGCAGTACTTC.

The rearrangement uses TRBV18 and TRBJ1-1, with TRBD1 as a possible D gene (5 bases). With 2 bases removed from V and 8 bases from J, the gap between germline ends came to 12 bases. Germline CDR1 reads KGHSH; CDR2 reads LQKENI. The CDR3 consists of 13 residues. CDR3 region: CASSPSPEGEAFF. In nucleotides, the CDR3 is TGTGCCAGCTCACCAAGTCCCGAGGGGGAAGCTTTCTTT.